These 14 T cell receptor beta chains share one sample of origin, sequenced in a study of shared T cell receptors in the human thymus. Clones were read by immunoSEQ multiplex PCR, and TCRdb kept only the in-frame ones, dropping some. The table includes some 640,000 clones, 87% detected once. These data were also filed under a second study, of human thymus T cells.

Sequenced sample: thymocytes. All receptors derive from a boy in the first two years of life with a congenital heart defect.

This clone was observed a single time. The V gene is TRBV9, the J gene TRBJ1-2, with 8 bases aligning to TRBD1. The V gene's germline CDR1 is SGDLS and CDR2 YYNGEE. The junction had 14 bases not matched to a gene; V was cut back by 0 bases and J by 7 bases. The CDR3 runs to 17 residues. CDR3: CASSVDVKTGEMSGYTF. CDR3 nucleotide sequence: TGTGCCAGCAGCGTAGATGTGAAGACAGGGGAGATGTCTGGCTACACCTTC.

The V gene is TRBV5-6, the J gene TRBJ2-7; 9 nucleotides match TRBD1. The V segment lost 1 base and the J segment 5 bases; nucleotides outside the gene matches: 16. Germline loops: CDR1 SGHDT, CDR2 YYEEEE. This CDR3 has 18 amino acids. The CDR3 sequence: CASSLLGSLDRGEDEQYF. The CDR3 coding sequence is TGTGCCAGCAGCTTGTTGGGATCCCTGGACAGGGGCGAAGACGAGCAGTACTTC.

The chain joins TRBV5-6 to TRBJ1-5; tentative D call: TRBD1 (6 bases). The germline V gene encodes CDR1 SGHDT and CDR2 YYEEEE. V lost 0 bases, J lost 0 bases, and 13 bases lay in between. CDR3 length: 17 residues. CDR3 amino acids: CASSLGGQPHSNQPQHF. DNA for the CDR3: TGTGCCAGCAGCTTGGGAGGACAGCCTCATAGCAATCAGCCCCAGCATTTT.

The rearrangement uses TRBV5-5 and TRBJ1-6; 8 nucleotides line up with TRBD1. J lost 6 bases, V lost 0 bases, and 8 bases had no gene match. The CDR3 has 17 amino acids. CDR1 is SGHKS, CDR2 YYEKEE, per germline (reference sequence). The CDR3 here is CASSLDLGTGPNSPLHF. In DNA form, the CDR3 reads TGTGCCAGCAGCTTGGATCTTGGGACAGGTCCTAATTCACCCCTCCACTTT.

The chain employs TRBV29-1 and TRBJ2-5; 7 nucleotides align to TRBD2. The trim removed 2 bases at V and 5 bases at J, leaving 2 bases unmatched. The CDR3 runs 12 residues. Germline V CDR1 and CDR2: SQVTM, ANQGSEA. The CDR3 DNA is TGCAGCGTTGAATTGGGGGGGGAGACCCAGTACTTC. Its translation: CSVELGGETQYF.

V is TRBV28 and J is TRBJ2-7, with 13 bases identical to TRBD2. Trimming removed 6 bases from V and 6 bases from J; junction bases left unmatched: 14. There are 17 residues in the CDR3. Per the germline V gene, CDR1 is MDHEN and CDR2 is SYDVKM. CDR3 loop: CASSKKTGLAGSCEQYF. CDR3 coding DNA: TGTGCCAGCAGCAAAAAAACGGGACTAGCGGGGAGCTGCGAGCAGTACTTC.

The rearrangement links TRBV6-5 to TRBJ1-5; possibly TRBD1 for D (5 bases). CDR1 and CDR2 from the germline V gene are MNHEY and SVGAGI. Deletions cut 7 bases from V and 5 bases from J, with 12 bases between. The CDR3 has 13 residues. The CDR3 spells CASMGRGDQPQHF. The CDR3 coding sequence is TGTGCCAGCATGGGGAGGGGTGATCAGCCCCAGCATTTT.

This chain uses TRBV27 with TRBJ2-3; TRBD2 aligns across 7 bases. The trim removed 3 bases at V and 3 bases at J, leaving 6 bases unmatched. CDR1 is MNHEY, CDR2 SMNVEV, per germline (reference sequence). This CDR3 has 15 residues. CDR3 protein: CASSFGGGETDTQYF. DNA of the CDR3: TGTGCCAGCAGTTTTGGGGGAGGGGAGACAGATACGCAGTATTTT.

V usage is TRBV6-5 and J usage is TRBJ2-1; no clear D gene. The CDR3 extends over 12 amino acids. V was shortened by 10 bases and J by 7 bases, with 14 bases between the two germline ends. CDR1 is MNHEY, CDR2 SVGAGI, per germline. The DNA of the CDR3 is TGTGCCATTAAGTACCGCCAGAATGAGCAGTTCTTC. Protein: CAIKYRQNEQFF.

CDR3 residues: CASSVETSGSLYTGELFF. DNA for the CDR3: TGTGCCAGCAGCGTAGAGACTAGCGGGAGTTTATATACCGGGGAGCTGTTTTTT. The genes are TRBV9 and TRBJ2-2; 12 bases are shared with TRBD2. The germline V gene encodes CDR1 SGDLS and CDR2 YYNGEE. V gave up 0 bases and J gave up 5 bases; unmatched junction bases: 8. CDR3 size: 18 residues. Full variable domain (outside the CDR3, taken from reference TRBV9 and TRBJ2-2): DSGVTQTPKHLITATGQRVTLRCSPRSGDLSVYWYQQSLDQGLQFLIQYYNGEERAKGNILERFSAQQFPDLHSELNLSSLELGDSALYFCASSVETSGSLYTGELFFGEGSRLTVL.

The rearrangement links TRBV28 to TRBJ1-5, with D unclear. The V end was cut by 5 bases, the J end by 0 bases, with 8 bases between. The CDR3 length is 14 residues. Per germline, CDR1 MDHEN and CDR2 SYDVKM. Here the CDR3 DNA reads TGTGCCAGCAGTATAATTTATAGCAATCAGCCCCAGCATTTT. Protein product: CASSIIYSNQPQHF.

CDR3 bases: TGTGCCAGCAGCTTGTTTCCACCTCACATCACAGATACGCAGTATTTT. Translating it yields CASSLFPPHITDTQYF. The V gene is TRBV5-8, the J gene TRBJ2-3; D is uncertain. The CDR3 runs to 16 residues. V shed 1 base and J shed 2 bases, with 14 bases lying between them. Germline-derived CDR1 and CDR2 are SGHTS and YDEGEE.

The J gene is TRBJ1-2, the V gene TRBV14; no definite D call. CDR1 and CDR2 (germline): SGHDN, FVKESK. The CDR3 sequence is 13 residues long. Between the trimmed V and J ends, which lost 0 bases and 4 bases, there was a span of 6 bases. As DNA, the CDR3 is TGTGCCAGCAGCCAAGAACAGAGCTATGGCTACACCTTC. This sequence encodes CASSQEQSYGYTF.

This CDR3 reads CAWSGDGGTGNTIYF. In DNA, the CDR3 is TGTGCCTGGAGTGGGGATGGAGGCACTGGAAACACCATATATTTT. V usage is TRBV30 and J usage is TRBJ1-3; no definite D call. This CDR3 is 15 amino acids long. V dropped 1 base and J dropped 2 bases, with 12 bases sitting between them. CDR1 is GTSNPN, CDR2 SVGIG, per germline (reference sequence).